These 13 T cell receptor beta chains originate from one sample sequenced in a study of CD8+CD57+ T cells in acquired aplastic anemia. According to the study, genomic DNA was the template for TCR beta VDJ and CDR3 profiling. TCRdb processed the reads anew with MiXCR; each CDR3 protein has one entry. Of approximately 380,000 distinct CDR3 sequences in the sample, about two thirds were seen once. Material for sequencing was sorted CD4+, CD8+, or CD8+CD57+ T cells (not recorded which) from PBMCs. The receptors stem from a human donor in good health, serving as a control.

This sequence joins TRBV5-8 and TRBJ1-2, with no clear D. Trimming shortened V by 4 bases and J by 6 bases, and 10 bases separated the two germline ends. The germline CDR1 and CDR2 sequences are SGHTS and YDEGEE. This CDR3 is 12 amino acids long. CDR3 bases: TGTGCCAGCAGCCCCAGGACGAATGGCTACACCTTC. It specifies CASSPRTNGYTF.

This clonotype was counted many times. The genes are TRBV6-2 or TRBV6-3 and TRBJ2-5, with a possible D match to TRBD1 (6 bases). Germline V lookup: CDR1 MNHEY, CDR2 SVGEGT. The CDR3 is made up of 15 amino acids. The germline V and J ends were trimmed by 6 bases and 2 bases, with 16 bases remaining between them. Here the CDR3 DNA reads TGTGCCAGCAGGGGATGGACAGTACATCAAGAGACCCAGTACTTC. Its protein is CASRGWTVHQETQYF.

This clonotype was found many times. The chain is built from TRBV5-1 and TRBJ2-6; a weak D match, TRBD1 (5 bases). Trimming removed 4 bases from V and 1 base from J, with 12 bases in between. There are 16 residues in the CDR3. CDR1 is SGHRS and CDR2 is YFSETQ in the germline V gene. The CDR3 DNA sequence: TGCGCCAGCAGCGGGTCCCAGGGTTCTGGGGCCAACGTCCTGACTTTC. Its protein product is CASSGSQGSGANVLTF.

The chain is built from TRBV7-2 and TRBJ2-7, with 9 bases fitting TRBD1. This CDR3 has 14 residues. V dropped 4 bases and J dropped 3; count of bases not matched to a gene: 4. The germline CDR1 and CDR2 sequences are SGHTA and FQGNSA. Here the CDR3 DNA reads TGTGCCAGCAGCTACAGGGGGCAAAGCTACGAGCAGTACTTC. It codes for CASSYRGQSYEQYF.

Worth noting for this clonotype: The junction does not match germline at one end; this may be a read error. The rearrangement uses TRBV7-8 and TRBJ2-1, with TRBD1 as a possible D gene (5 bases). The CDR3 extends over 11 amino acids. Germline loops: CDR1 SGHVS, CDR2 FQNEAQ. The DNA for the CDR3 is TGTGCCAGCAGACGCACCAGTGAGCAGGGCTTC. This gives the protein CASRRTSEQGF.

Note on this clonotype: No conserved phenylalanine or tryptophan is present at the end of the CDR3, so a read error is the likely explanation. The DNA is left out, because the CDR3 cannot be placed on it with certainty; the CDR3 is given as TCRdb lists it. This sequence joins TRBV7-3 and TRBJ1-4; TRBD1 is the table's D call, not checked against the DNA. Germline CDR1 is SGHTA and CDR2 is FQGTGA. The CDR3 extends over 11 residues, inclusive of both ends. CDR3 sequence: CASKVMGELFL.

This clonotype was counted at least ten times. This rearrangement joins TRBV11-2 to TRBJ1-3; D may be TRBD1 (6 bases). Germline assignment: CDR1 SGHAT and CDR2 FQNNGV. The CDR3 has 13 amino acids. Trimming removed 11 bases at V and 2 bases at J, with 13 bases between. This CDR3 is CAGGAGAGNTIYF. The CDR3 bases are TGTGCCGGGGGGGCCGGGGCTGGAAACACCATATATTTT.

The V and J genes are TRBV6-1 and TRBJ1-6, with a weak D call TRBD1 (6 bases). The CDR3 length is 15 residues. The germline CDR1 and CDR2 sequences are MNHNS and SASEGT. V was clipped by 6 bases and J by 6 bases, with 15 bases between them. Here the CDR3 reads CASSTSGGSNSPLHF. The CDR3 region has the DNA TGTGCCAGCAGCACCTCGGGGGGCAGTAATTCACCCCTCCACTTT.

This clonotype was seen many times. The V and J genes are TRBV6-5 and TRBJ1-1, with 7 bases lining up with TRBD1. The CDR3 is 16 amino acids. Germline lookup yields CDR1 MNHEY and CDR2 SVGAGI. V lost 5 bases to trimming and J lost 0 bases; unmatched junction nucleotides: 9. CDR3 bases: TGTGCCAGCAGTCGAACAGGGGTATTGGTGAACACTGAAGCTTTCTTT. Translated: CASSRTGVLVNTEAFF.

This sequence joins TRBV7-4 and TRBJ2-2, with 7 nucleotides matching TRBD1. Trimming took 6 bases from V and 8 from J; bases not matched to a gene: 12. Germline assignment: CDR1 SGHVT and CDR2 SQSDAQ. CDR3 size: 15 residues. CDR3 sequence (DNA): TGTGCCAGCAGACGGACAGGCCGCGGCAGGGGGGAGCTGTTTTTT. It codes for CASRRTGRGRGELFF.

CDR3 DNA: TGTGCCAGCAGCTTAGAGTCCGAGCGGGGTATGGCCTACGAGCAGTACTTC. Translation: CASSLESERGMAYEQYF. J is TRBJ2-7 and V is TRBV11-2; TRBD2 matches 7 bases. The V gene's germline CDR1 is SGHAT and CDR2 FQNNGV. The CDR3 contains 17 residues. V lost 0 bases, J lost 2 bases, and 10 bases stayed unmatched.

Of note for this clonotype: The CDR3 does not end in the conserved phenylalanine or tryptophan, so this is likely a read error. The limits of the CDR3 on the DNA are not certain, so only TCRdb's listed CDR3 is given. The genes are TRBV9 and TRBJ2-5; no check of the table's D call, TRBD1, against the DNA was made. The CDR3 extends over 13 residues, inclusive of both ends. Germline-derived CDR1 and CDR2 are SGDLS and YYNGEE. The CDR3 sequence is CASSVTSGTHNNV.

The rearrangement uses TRBV20-1 and TRBJ2-3; the D gene is possibly TRBD2 (6 bases). The V end was cut by 4 bases, the J end by 11 bases, with 22 bases between. This CDR3 comprises 14 residues. CDR1 and CDR2 from the germline V gene are DFQATT and SNEGSKA (reference sequence). The DNA of the CDR3 is TGCAGTGCTAAACGGCGGGGCTGGAACAATGAGCAGTATTTT. It is translated as CSAKRRGWNNEQYF.